What follows are 28 T cell receptor beta chains derived from one specimen sequenced in a study of follicular helper T cells after annual influenza vaccination. The protocol was immunoSEQ multiplex PCR, while the TCRdb copy is restricted to in-frame clones and leaves out a portion. The repertoire consists of roughly 6,100 clones, with roughly four fifths occurring once and the leading ten covering 0.7% to 0.95%. Time point here: 2015-2016 season, pre-vaccination. Sequenced material: CXCR5- memory CD4+ T cells sorted from blood, taken on the day of influenza vaccination. The source is an adult who received the influenza vaccine.

V is TRBV6-1 and J is TRBJ1-4; a possible D gene is TRBD1 (6 bases). V lost 4 bases, J lost 0 bases, and 9 bases lay in between. Germline-derived CDR1 and CDR2 are MNHNS and SASEGT. The CDR3 runs to 15 residues. The CDR3 DNA sequence: TGTGCCAGCAGTGCCCGGACAGCAACTAATGAAAAACTGTTTTTT. This encodes CASSARTATNEKLFF.

The chain uses TRBV7-9 and TRBJ1-6; D possibly corresponds to TRBD1 (5 bases). Trimming stripped 2 bases from V and 10 bases from J, with 15 bases between. The V gene's germline CDR1 is SEHNR and CDR2 FQNEAQ (reference sequence). The length of the CDR3 is 15 residues. CDR3 DNA: TGTGCCAGCAGCTTATACGGGGGAAGCTCCTCACCCCTCCACTTT. Encoded protein: CASSLYGGSSSPLHF. Full variable domain (missing parts from reference TRBV7-9 and TRBJ1-6): DTGVSQNPRHKITKRGQNVTFRCDPISEHNRLYWYRQTLGQGPEFLTYFQNEAQLEKSRLLSDRFSAERPKGSFSTLEIQRTEQGDSAMYLCASSLYGGSSSPLHFGNGTRLTVT.

This clone was seen once. The chain joins TRBV7-9 to TRBJ1-2, with D unclear. Trimming took off 5 bases at V and 7 bases at J, with 11 bases between the two ends. The CDR3 runs to 12 residues. Germline V lookup: CDR1 SEHNR, CDR2 FQNEAQ (reference sequence). This CDR3 reads CASSLDLGGYTF. In DNA form, the CDR3 reads TGTGCCAGCAGCCTCGACCTGGGTGGCTACACCTTC.

The CDR3 bases are TGTGCCAGCCGCCCTAGCGGGGGGGCCGGCACAGATACGCAGTATTTT. Encoded protein: CASRPSGGAGTDTQYF. The chain carries TRBV7-2 and TRBJ2-3, with TRBD2 matching 12 bases. The CDR3 is 16 amino acids. CDR1 is SGHTA, CDR2 FQGNSA, per germline. J lost 1 base, V lost 8 bases, and 7 bases had no gene match.

The chain couples TRBV5-1 to TRBJ2-5, with D perhaps matching TRBD1 or TRBD2 (6 bases each). V lost 0 bases, J lost 1 base, and 10 bases lay in between. The CDR3 runs to 15 residues. Germline V lookup: CDR1 SGHRS, CDR2 YFSETQ. The CDR3 region is CASSLARGLQETQYF. As DNA, the CDR3 is TGCGCCAGCAGCTTGGCCAGGGGACTCCAAGAGACCCAGTACTTC.

V is TRBV7-2 and J is TRBJ2-3; D is ambiguous. Germline V lookup: CDR1 SGHTA, CDR2 FQGNSA. V lost 1 base and J lost 2, with 10 bases in between. CDR3 length: 15 residues. CDR3 sequence: CASSLVRSLTDTQYF. DNA for the CDR3: TGTGCCAGCAGCTTAGTCAGATCCCTCACAGATACGCAGTATTTT.

This sequence joins TRBV6-6 and TRBJ2-7; no definite D call. The CDR3 covers 14 residues. Germline CDR1 and CDR2: MNHNY and SVGAGI (reference sequence). Trimming removed 2 bases at V and 0 bases at J, with 8 bases between. The CDR3 coding sequence is TGTGCCAGCAGTTACATGAGAGTCTCCTACGAGCAGTACTTC. Its protein is CASSYMRVSYEQYF.

V gene TRBV29-1 combines with J gene TRBJ2-3; perhaps TRBD2 as D (5 bases). This CDR3 has 12 amino acids. Trimming left V 7 bases short and J 1 base short, with 9 bases between. The germline gives CDR1 SQVTM, CDR2 ANQGSEA. The CDR3 nucleotides are TGCAGCGCAGGAGGACGCACAGATACGCAGTATTTT. Amino acids: CSAGGRTDTQYF.

This clone turned up a few times. The chain is built from TRBV2 and TRBJ2-7; D is uncertain. The V end was cut by 5 bases, the J end by 4 bases, with 6 bases between. Germline V gene sequence: CDR1 SNHLY, CDR2 FYNNEI. The CDR3 has 11 amino acids. The CDR3 protein is CASSRIYEQYF. The CDR3 DNA reads as TGTGCCAGCAGTAGGATTTACGAGCAGTACTTC.

The chain uses TRBV5-1 and TRBJ2-3; no reliable D call. The CDR3 has 14 residues. Trimming shortened V by 5 bases and J by 4 bases, and 14 bases separated the two germline ends. The germline V gene has CDR1 SGHRS and CDR2 YFSETQ. The chain's CDR3 is CASSQRLGSDTQYF. In nucleotides, the CDR3 is TGCGCCAGCAGTCAGAGGCTTGGCTCAGATACGCAGTATTTT.

The genes are TRBV6-5 and TRBJ1-5; no clear D. V was trimmed by 6 bases and J by 5 bases, leaving 17 bases between them. CDR3 length: 15 amino acids. Per germline, CDR1 MNHEY and CDR2 SVGAGI. This CDR3 reads CASSPGPVPDQPQHF. CDR3 DNA: TGTGCCAGCAGCCCCGGCCCAGTCCCCGATCAGCCCCAGCATTTT.

This chain connects TRBV6-5 to TRBJ1-2; unclear D gene. Per germline, CDR1 MNHEY and CDR2 SVGAGI. V was pared by 2 bases and J by 5 bases, with 9 bases between. The CDR3 is 13 amino acids. In nucleotides, the CDR3 is TGTGCCAGCAGTTACGACGTACAGTATGGCTACACCTTC. This encodes CASSYDVQYGYTF.

The chain joins TRBV4-1 to TRBJ1-2; no reliable D call. The V end was cut by 10 bases, the J end by 3 bases, with 15 bases between. The CDR3 consists of 13 residues. The V gene's germline CDR1 is MGHRA and CDR2 YSYEKL. In nucleotides, the CDR3 is TGCGCCACGCGGGCCGGCCCGTACTATGGCTACACCTTC. It translates to CATRAGPYYGYTF.

The chain is built from TRBV7-2 and TRBJ1-1, with a possible D match to TRBD1 (5 bases). This CDR3 region has 15 residues. The germline V gene has CDR1 SGHTA and CDR2 FQGNSA. The V end was cut by 5 bases, the J end by 2 bases, with 15 bases between. For the CDR3, the DNA is TGTGCCAGCAGCCGACGGGGCCAAGGAAACACTGAAGCTTTCTTT. Translating gives CASSRRGQGNTEAFF.

The chain links TRBV4-1 to TRBJ2-7; 10 bases fit TRBD2. The germline V gene encodes CDR1 MGHRA and CDR2 YSYEKL. CDR3 length: 16 residues. V lost 0 bases, J lost 4 bases, and 6 bases stayed unmatched. CDR3 bases: TGCGCCAGCAGCCAAGAGAAGCGGGGGGGCCGGTACGAGCAGTACTTC. Residues: CASSQEKRGGRYEQYF.

J is TRBJ1-5 and V is TRBV7-8; D is unresolved. From germline, CDR1 is SGHVS and CDR2 FQNEAQ. The CDR3 consists of 16 residues. The V gene lost 3 bases and the J gene lost 2 bases, with 14 bases spanning the gap. This CDR3 is CASSFEGPMGNQPQHF. CDR3 nucleotide sequence: TGTGCCAGCAGCTTTGAGGGCCCGATGGGCAATCAGCCCCAGCATTTT. Together with reference TRBV7-8 and TRBJ1-5, the CDR3 gives the full variable domain: GAGVSQSPRYKVAKRGQDVALRCDPISGHVSLFWYQQALGQGPEFLTYFQNEAQLDKSGLPSDRFFAERPEGSVSTLKIQRTQQEDSAVYLCASSFEGPMGNQPQHFGDGTRLSIL.

V gene TRBV5-4 combines with J gene TRBJ2-5, with 7 bases lining up with TRBD1. CDR1 and CDR2 from the germline V gene are SGHNT and YYREEE (reference sequence). This CDR3 comprises 13 residues. Trimming at V came to 4 bases and at J to 5 bases, leaving 5 bases not matched to a gene. CDR3 coding DNA: TGTGCCAGCAGCGGGGACAGTGGGGAGACCCAGTACTTC. This gives the protein CASSGDSGETQYF.

The chain combines TRBV7-2 with TRBJ2-1; no clear D. Deletions cut 4 bases from V and 11 bases from J, with 12 bases between. Germline values: CDR1 SGHTA, CDR2 FQGNSA. CDR3 length: 12 residues. CDR3 in amino acids: CASSSYLLQQFF. CDR3 DNA sequence: TGTGCCAGCAGCTCGTATTTGTTACAGCAGTTCTTC.

The chain has TRBV18 and TRBJ2-1, with TRBD2 matching over 9 bases. The length of the CDR3 is 17 residues. Germline V CDR1 and CDR2: KGHSH, LQKENI. V lost 3 bases, J lost 3 bases, and 9 bases stayed unmatched. CDR3 protein: CASSPSSGVARYNEQFF. CDR3 in DNA: TGTGCCAGCTCACCCTCTAGCGGGGTCGCCCGCTACAATGAGCAGTTCTTC. Combining the CDR3 with reference TRBV18 and TRBJ2-1 gives the whole variable domain NAGVMQNPRHLVRRRGQEARLRCSPMKGHSHVYWYRQLPEEGLKFMVYLQKENIIDESGMPKERFSAEFPKEGPSILRIQQVVRGDSAAYFCASSPSSGVARYNEQFFGPGTRLTVL.

The genes are TRBV5-1 and TRBJ2-5, with 12 positions matching TRBD2. CDR1 SGHRS and CDR2 YFSETQ come from the germline V gene. V shed 4 bases, J shed 5 bases, and the junction held 3 bases outside the gene matches. The CDR3 runs to 14 residues. The CDR3 DNA is TGCGCCAGCAGCATGACTAGCGGGGGTGAGACCCAGTACTTC. Translation gives CASSMTSGGETQYF.

The gene calls are TRBV6-5 and TRBJ2-3; D remains ambiguous. The germline gives CDR1 MNHEY, CDR2 SVGAGI. The CDR3 has 14 amino acids. The V gene lost 5 bases and the J gene lost 4 bases, with 13 bases spanning the gap. DNA for the CDR3: TGTGCCAGCAGTCTATTGTATGCGGCAGATACGCAGTATTTT. Residues: CASSLLYAADTQYF.

The V gene is TRBV5-4, the J gene TRBJ2-3; either TRBD1 or TRBD2 may supply D (5 bases each). The CDR3 is 16 residues long. Germline V gene data show CDR1 as SGHNT and CDR2 as YYREEE (reference sequence). V was trimmed by 2 bases and J by 2 bases, leaving 15 bases between them. CDR3 nucleotide sequence: TGTGCCAGCAGCTTTAAAGCGCTGGGACCCACAGATACGCAGTATTTT. It codes for CASSFKALGPTDTQYF.

The chain carries TRBV15 and TRBJ1-1, with D perhaps TRBD1 (6 bases). Germline CDR1 and CDR2: LNHNV and YYDKDF (reference sequence). V lost 3 bases and J lost 3, with 14 bases in between. This CDR3 has 15 amino acids. The CDR3 is CATSSGGQRDTEAFF. As DNA, the CDR3 is TGTGCCACCAGCAGTGGGGGCCAGCGGGACACTGAAGCTTTCTTT.

The gene calls are TRBV6-5 and TRBJ2-2, with 10 bases that match TRBD2. Per the germline V gene, CDR1 is MNHEY and CDR2 is SVGAGI. CDR3 size: 14 residues. Trimming cost V 10 bases and J 7 bases; bases outside gene matches: 9. Written as DNA, the CDR3 is TGTGCCACCTCAAGCGGGGGGGGCGTCGGGGAGCTGTTTTTT. This sequence encodes CATSSGGGVGELFF.

This clone was observed a single time. V is TRBV11-1 and J is TRBJ2-5; perhaps TRBD2 as D (5 bases). Germline CDR1 SGHAT, CDR2 FQDESV (reference sequence). The CDR3 loop spans 14 amino acids. Trimming removed 4 bases at V and 2 bases at J, with 11 bases between. CDR3 protein: CASSSAGLQETQYF. Here the CDR3 DNA reads TGTGCCAGCAGCTCCGCGGGCCTACAAGAGACCCAGTACTTC.

This chain uses TRBV6-1 with TRBJ2-7; possibly TRBD1 for D (6 bases). The V and J ends lost 4 bases and 3 bases respectively, with 19 bases between them. Per germline, CDR1 MNHNS and CDR2 SASEGT. This CDR3 spans 16 amino acids. The CDR3 region is CASSVGRGTFLYEQYF. Here the CDR3 DNA reads TGTGCCAGCAGTGTGGGTAGGGGGACATTTCTCTACGAGCAGTACTTC.

J is TRBJ2-5 and V is TRBV7-2; 15 bases fit TRBD2. Germline V gives CDR1 SGHTA, CDR2 FQGNSA. J was trimmed by 7 bases and V by 5 bases; bases with no gene match: 8. The CDR3 has 16 amino acids. The CDR3 loop reads CASSPGTSGGRGTQYF. DNA for the CDR3: TGTGCCAGCAGCCCAGGGACTAGCGGGGGGCGAGGGACCCAGTACTTC. Combining the CDR3 with reference TRBV7-2 and TRBJ2-5 gives the whole variable domain GAGVSQSPSNKVTEKGKDVELRCDPISGHTALYWYRQSLGQGLEFLIYFQGNSAPDKSGLPSDRFSAERTGGSVSTLTIQRTQQEDSAVYLCASSPGTSGGRGTQYFGPGTRLLVL.

The chain joins TRBV6-5 to TRBJ2-1; D tentatively fits TRBD1 or TRBD2 (5 bases each). This CDR3 comprises 13 residues. V was cut by 4 bases and J by 5 bases, with 9 bases left in between. Germline CDR1 reads MNHEY; CDR2 reads SVGAGI. CDR3 coding DNA: TGTGCCAGCAGTTGGCAGGGAGACAATGAGCAGTTCTTC. It encodes CASSWQGDNEQFF.